Following are 7 T cell receptor beta chains from one sample sequenced in a study of T cell clonotyping in hematopoietic cell transplantation. Profiling relied on immunoSEQ multiplex PCR, and the TCRdb table lists in-frame clones only, not all of them. This repertoire shows roughly 30,000 clones, more than 60% found once; its top ten account for under 8%. Regarding time point: recipient sample about 28 days before transplant, after cytoreduction. The input for sequencing was peripheral blood mononuclear cells, taken before stem cell transplant. The receptor set was obtained from a woman under 40 with chronic myeloid leukemia. Some clones in this sample may be carry-over from other donors' samples.

V is TRBV4-1 and J is TRBJ2-5; D might be TRBD2 (6 bases). V shed 8 bases and J shed 5 bases, with 15 bases lying between them. Germline CDR1 is MGHRA and CDR2 is YSYEKL. This CDR3 contains 13 residues. The chain's CDR3 is CASALAGFETQYF. CDR3 DNA sequence: TGCGCCAGCGCACTAGCCGGATTTGAGACCCAGTACTTC.

The chain carries TRBV4-1 and TRBJ2-5, with TRBD1 identical over 8 bases. CDR3 length: 15 residues. J was trimmed by 5 bases and V by 4 bases; bases with no gene match: 9. CDR1 and CDR2 from the germline V gene are MGHRA and YSYEKL. Here the CDR3 reads CASSRGQGGVETQYF. The CDR3 nucleotides are TGCGCCAGCAGCCGCGGACAGGGAGGTGTTGAGACCCAGTACTTC.

The chain joins TRBV5-6 to TRBJ2-7; perhaps D is TRBD1 or TRBD2 (6 bases each). This CDR3 is built from 14 residues. Germline loops: CDR1 SGHDT, CDR2 YYEEEE. Trimming removed 4 bases from V and 4 bases from J, with 15 bases in between. For the CDR3, the DNA is TGTGCCAGCAGCGCCTTGGAGGGGGAATACGAGCAGTACTTC. Translation: CASSALEGEYEQYF.

The chain carries TRBV29-1 and TRBJ2-1, with 7 bases aligning to TRBD1. The germline V gene encodes CDR1 SQVTM and CDR2 ANQGSEA. The length of the CDR3 is 14 residues. Losses at the gene ends were 6 bases for V and 0 bases for J; bases not matched to a gene: 5. CDR3 DNA sequence: TGCAGCGTAATACAGGGGAGCTCCTACAATGAGCAGTTCTTC. Amino acid sequence: CSVIQGSSYNEQFF.

The chain links TRBV4-3 to TRBJ2-3, with D perhaps matching TRBD1 (6 bases). CDR3 length equals 15 residues. Deletions cut 0 bases from V and 2 bases from J, with 9 bases between. Germline CDR1 and CDR2: LGHNA and YSLEER. Here the CDR3 DNA reads TGCGCCAGCAGCCAAGACAGGGGAAACACAGATACGCAGTATTTT. Its translation is CASSQDRGNTDTQYF.

CDR3 coding DNA: TGTGCCAGCAGCCCCACCGGGACAGGGAGGACTGAAGCTTTCTTT. Protein sequence: CASSPTGTGRTEAFF. The chain has TRBV9 and TRBJ1-1; the match to TRBD1 covers 9 bases. CDR1 is SGDLS, CDR2 YYNGEE, per germline. J gave up 5 bases and V 4 bases, and 9 bases lay outside the gene matches. CDR3 length: 15 residues. Full variable domain (missing parts from reference TRBV9 and TRBJ1-1): DSGVTQTPKHLITATGQRVTLRCSPRSGDLSVYWYQQSLDQGLQFLIQYYNGEERAKGNILERFSAQQFPDLHSELNLSSLELGDSALYFCASSPTGTGRTEAFFGQGTRLTVV.

This chain connects TRBV5-4 to TRBJ2-2; 9 bases are a match to TRBD1. Trimming removed 4 bases from V and 5 bases from J; junction bases left unmatched: 12. This CDR3 has 17 residues. CDR1 and CDR2 (germline): SGHNT, YYREEE (reference sequence). The chain's CDR3 is CASSPRAGQGRTGELFF. In DNA, the CDR3 is TGTGCCAGCAGCCCCAGGGCGGGACAGGGTAGGACCGGGGAGCTGTTTTTT.